The next 11 T cell receptor beta chains were all read from a single sample in a study of vaccination and CD4 T cells after COVID-19. Using its own MiXCR run on the PCR reads, TCRdb lists one record per CDR3 protein. Among about 21,000 distinct CDR3 sequences listed, more than 45% were seen once. The sample in question was CD4+ T cells from blood, obtained before SARS-CoV-2 vaccination. Receptors originate from a human donor who had recovered from COVID-19.

This clonotype was counted between two and nine times. V usage is TRBV7-9 and J usage is TRBJ2-3; D unresolved. Germline CDR1 is SEHNR and CDR2 is FQNEAQ (reference sequence). Trimming removed 3 bases at V and 3 bases at J, with 1 base between. CDR3 length: 11 residues. The CDR3: CASSFTDTQYF. DNA for the CDR3: TGTGCCAGCAGCTTTACAGATACGCAGTATTTT.

This chain uses TRBV28 with TRBJ2-7; 7 bases align to TRBD2. This CDR3 region has 15 residues. In germline, CDR1 is MDHEN, CDR2 SYDVKM. Losses at the gene ends were 4 bases for V and 0 bases for J; bases not matched to a gene: 6. Here the CDR3 reads CASSSPSGGSYEQYF. DNA of the CDR3: TGTGCCAGCAGTTCCCCATCGGGGGGCTCCTACGAGCAGTACTTC.

The V and J genes are TRBV6-1 and TRBJ2-2, with no clear D. CDR3 length equals 11 residues. The germline gives CDR1 MNHNS, CDR2 SASEGT. Trimming took off 6 bases at V and 6 bases at J, with 5 bases between the two ends. CDR3 residues: CASSRSGELFF. CDR3 in DNA: TGTGCCAGCAGCAGATCCGGGGAGCTGTTTTTT.

This clonotype was counted only a few times. In DNA, the CDR3 is TGTGCCAGCAGTAGTGGGACAGGGGGTTTCTCACCCCTCCACTTT. This encodes CASSSGTGGFSPLHF. J is TRBJ1-6 and V is TRBV6-1; 11 bases are a match to TRBD1. This CDR3 has 15 amino acids. J lost 10 bases, V lost 5 bases, and 7 bases had no gene match. CDR1 is MNHNS, CDR2 SASEGT, per germline.

The gene calls are TRBV5-5 and TRBJ1-5; no clear D gene. Germline loops: CDR1 SGHKS, CDR2 YYEKEE (reference sequence). With 0 bases removed from V and 6 bases from J, the gap between germline ends came to 22 bases. This CDR3 has 18 amino acids. The CDR3 spells CASSLAQSGTGGGQPQHF. CDR3 coding DNA: TGTGCCAGCAGCTTGGCCCAAAGTGGTACGGGAGGAGGTCAGCCCCAGCATTTT.

This chain connects TRBV20-1 to TRBJ2-7, with 7 bases aligning to TRBD2. This CDR3 region has 14 residues. With 3 bases clipped from V and 5 bases from J, the junction kept 10 bases outside the gene matches. CDR1 is DFQATT, CDR2 SNEGSKA, per germline (reference sequence). The CDR3 DNA is TGCAGTGCTAGTTGGGGCGGGAGCAGCGACGAGCAGTACTTC. Amino acid sequence: CSASWGGSSDEQYF.

This clonotype was counted only a few times. CDR3 nucleotides: TGTGCCAGCAAGGCAGGGACGCTCAATCAGCCCCAGCATTTT. This gives the protein CASKAGTLNQPQHF. V gene TRBV6-2 or TRBV6-3 combines with J gene TRBJ1-5; a weak D match, TRBD1 (5 bases). Germline V gene sequence: CDR1 MNHEY, CDR2 SVGEGT. This CDR3 spans 14 amino acids. The V end was cut by 7 bases, the J end by 3 bases, with 13 bases between.

V is TRBV7-2 and J is TRBJ2-7; 8 nucleotides match TRBD2. With V trimmed by 4 bases and J by 4 bases, 3 bases remained unmatched. This CDR3 has 13 amino acids. Germline values: CDR1 SGHTA, CDR2 FQGNSA. The CDR3: CASSSGTSYEQYF. CDR3 in DNA: TGTGCCAGCAGCTCCGGGACTAGTTACGAGCAGTACTTC.

The rearrangement joins TRBV2 to TRBJ2-1, with 7 bases fitting TRBD2. Trimming at V came to 7 bases and at J to 3 bases, leaving 6 bases not matched to a gene. The germline V gene has CDR1 SNHLY and CDR2 FYNNEI. CDR3 length: 14 residues. The CDR3 DNA follows: TGTGCCAGCACTAAAGGGGAGGGCTACAATGAGCAGTTCTTC. Its translation is CASTKGEGYNEQFF.

The rearrangement links TRBV20-1 to TRBJ2-7, with D perhaps matching TRBD2 (6 bases). CDR1 is DFQATT and CDR2 is SNEGSKA in the germline V gene (reference sequence). V lost 3 bases, J lost 7 bases, and 22 bases lay in between. The CDR3 extends over 15 amino acids. This CDR3 is CSASDVGTPFNEQYF. In DNA, the CDR3 is TGCAGTGCTAGCGACGTGGGGACTCCTTTTAATGAGCAGTACTTC.

This chain links TRBV9 with TRBJ2-7; the match to TRBD1 covers 7 bases. CDR1 and CDR2 from the germline V gene are SGDLS and YYNGEE. CDR3 length equals 16 residues. J lost 3 bases, V lost 3 bases, and 12 bases had no gene match. CDR3 in amino acids: CASSAAGGQGVYEQYF. The CDR3 DNA follows: TGTGCCAGCAGCGCTGCGGGTGGGCAGGGGGTCTACGAGCAGTACTTC.